Listed here are 13 T cell receptor beta chains from one sample, sequenced in a study of blood T cell repertoires in COVID-19. Profiling relied on immunoSEQ multiplex PCR, and the TCRdb table lists in-frame clones only, not all of them. The sample has some 300,000 clones; 88% are singletons. The specimen was PBMCs or T cells enriched from blood (not recorded which). Source of these receptors: a woman in her sixties or seventies in a cohort exposed to, infected with or recovered from COVID-19 (not recorded which).

The rearrangement joins TRBV5-6 to TRBJ1-2; TRBD1 is a possible D gene (6 bases). Germline CDR1 and CDR2: SGHDT and YYEEEE. The length of the CDR3 is 16 residues. V lost 4 bases and J lost 3, with 19 bases in between. DNA for the CDR3: TGTGCCAGCAGCCTACGGACAGCCCTTAAAGACTATGGCTACACCTTC. It specifies CASSLRTALKDYGYTF. Supplemented by reference TRBV5-6 and TRBJ1-2, the full variable domain reads DAGVTQSPTHLIKTRGQQVTLRCSPKSGHDTVSWYQQALGQGPQFIFQYYEEEERQRGNFPDRFSGHQFPNYSSELNVNALLLGDSALYLCASSLRTALKDYGYTFGSGTRLTVV.

The rearrangement links TRBV7-6 to TRBJ2-5; 7 bases are shared with TRBD1. CDR1 and CDR2 from the germline V gene are SGHVS and FNYEAQ. Losses at the gene ends were 0 bases for V and 5 bases for J; bases not matched to a gene: 6. The CDR3 extends over 15 amino acids. The CDR3 nucleotides are TGTGCCAGCAGCTTAGCAGGGGGCTCGTACGAGACCCAGTACTTC. Translating it yields CASSLAGGSYETQYF.

This chain joins TRBV4-2 and TRBJ2-7, with TRBD2 matching over 16 bases. The ends lost 1 base at V and 10 bases at J; junction bases unmatched: 7. This CDR3 has 16 residues. Germline CDR1 is LGHNA and CDR2 is YNFKEQ. CDR3: CASSQVGTSGRVYQYF. The CDR3, as DNA: TGTGCCAGCAGCCAAGTCGGGACTAGCGGGAGGGTTTATCAGTACTTC.

V usage is TRBV6-5 and J usage is TRBJ2-7; tentative D call: TRBD1 (7 bases). V was pared by 6 bases and J by 3 bases, with 15 bases between. There are 14 residues in the CDR3. CDR1 is MNHEY, CDR2 SVGAGI, per germline. CDR3 DNA sequence: TGTGCCAGCAGGACAGGGTGGGGGGACTACGAGCAGTACTTC. Translated, it gives CASRTGWGDYEQYF.

This chain links TRBV5-4 with TRBJ2-7; TRBD1 agrees at 7 bases. Losses at the gene ends were 5 bases for V and 1 base for J; bases not matched to a gene: 3. This CDR3 contains 13 residues. Looked up from germline, CDR1 is SGHNT and CDR2 is YYREEE (reference sequence). The CDR3 region is CASSGGQSYEQYF. As DNA, the CDR3 is TGTGCCAGCAGTGGGGGACAGTCCTACGAGCAGTACTTC. The whole variable domain, filled in from reference TRBV5-4 and TRBJ2-7, reads ETGVTQSPTHLIKTRGQQVTLRCSSQSGHNTVSWYQQALGQGPQFIFQYYREEENGRGNFPPRFSGLQFPNYSSELNVNALELDDSALYLCASSGGQSYEQYFGPGTRLTVT.

The CDR3 loop is CASKIGGREGSYNEQFF. In nucleotides, the CDR3 is TGCGCCAGCAAGATAGGAGGGCGGGAGGGCTCCTACAATGAGCAGTTCTTC. The V and J genes are TRBV23-1 and TRBJ2-1; 9 bases are shared with TRBD2. TRBV23-1 carries the ORF label, with uncertain function. J was trimmed by 0 bases and V by 7 bases; bases with no gene match: 10. This CDR3 is built from 17 residues.

The gene calls are TRBV18 and TRBJ2-7; a weak D match, TRBD2 (5 bases). Germline CDR1 KGHSH, CDR2 LQKENI. The CDR3 consists of 13 residues. V lost 4 bases and J lost 4, with 11 bases in between. Written as DNA, the CDR3 is TGTGCCAGCTCACTCGGAGGTCTTTACGAGCAGTACTTC. It specifies CASSLGGLYEQYF.

V gene TRBV5-1 combines with J gene TRBJ1-6; maybe TRBD1 (6 bases). Trimming left V 3 bases short and J 9 bases short, with 19 bases between. Germline V gives CDR1 SGHRS, CDR2 YFSETQ. The CDR3 sequence is 16 residues long. CDR3 in amino acids: CASSSTPGGGSSPLHF. The CDR3 bases are TGCGCCAGCAGCTCGACTCCGGGGGGCGGCAGTTCACCCCTCCACTTT. Full variable domain (missing parts from reference TRBV5-1 and TRBJ1-6): KAGVTQTPRYLIKTRGQQVTLSCSPISGHRSVSWYQQTPGQGLQFLFEYFSETQRNKGNFPGRFSGRQFSNSRSEMNVSTLELGDSALYLCASSSTPGGGSSPLHFGNGTRLTVT.

The chain recombines TRBV14 with TRBJ1-6; D unresolved. Trimming took off 1 base at V and 9 bases at J, with 7 bases between the two ends. CDR3 length: 13 amino acids. Germline V gene data show CDR1 as SGHDN and CDR2 as FVKESK. The CDR3 sequence: CASSQVSGSPLHF. The CDR3, as DNA: TGTGCCAGCAGCCAAGTCTCAGGTTCACCCCTCCACTTT.

This clone was picked up one time. The chain has TRBV24-1 and TRBJ2-3; 13 positions agree with TRBD2. From germline, CDR1 is KGHDR and CDR2 SFDVKD. The trim removed 4 bases at V and 3 bases at J, leaving 6 bases unmatched. The CDR3 spans 17 residues. The CDR3 is CATSDPRTSGRTDTQYF. In DNA, the CDR3 is TGTGCCACCAGTGACCCAAGGACTAGCGGGAGAACAGATACGCAGTATTTT.

V usage is TRBV21-1 and J usage is TRBJ2-1; the table assigns TRBD1, which was not confirmed against the DNA. TRBV21-1 is annotated as a pseudogene. This CDR3 has 12 residues. DNA for the CDR3: TGTGCCAGCACCTCAGGGGGGAATGAGCAGTTCTTC. Translating gives CASTSGGNEQFF.

This CDR3 reads CASSSAGTGGTEAFF. CDR3 DNA sequence: TGTGCCAGCAGCTCAGCCGGGACAGGGGGCACTGAAGCTTTCTTT. V usage is TRBV7-3 and J usage is TRBJ1-1; TRBD1 matches 11 bases. J lost 4 bases, V lost 4 bases, and 5 bases had no gene match. Germline V gives CDR1 SGHTA, CDR2 FQGTGA. The CDR3 spans 15 residues.

This chain links TRBV5-4 with TRBJ1-6, with D uncertain. Per the germline V gene, CDR1 is SGHNT and CDR2 is YYREEE (reference sequence). CDR3 size: 13 residues. Trimming pared 0 bases from V and 9 bases from J, leaving 7 bases between. The CDR3 loop reads CASSLAPGSPLHF. The CDR3 DNA sequence: TGTGCCAGCAGCTTGGCCCCAGGTTCACCCCTCCACTTT.